The present entry profiles one T cell receptor (beta chain) with its context. What it binds is unknown. The entry originates in a study of vaccination effects on CD4 cells after COVID-19. Overall study: Two-dose vaccination with either BNT162b2 or mRNA-1273 was given to the participants. Findings of the study overall: Both infection-induced and vaccine-induced clones contracted markedly at late post-vaccination timepoints.

Culture lasted 10 days before CD4+ T cell isolation. All vaccine recipients tested negative for nucleocapsid antibodies and had never contracted SARS-CoV-2 infection. Some clones are missing from TCRdb's copy, which holds only in-frame ones; the method was immunoSEQ multiplex PCR. This sample has around 60,000 clones, with over 60% found just once. Sequenced material: CD4+ T cells from PBMCs cultured without peptide, taken before COVID-19 vaccination. The source of this sequence is a human donor who received a COVID-19 vaccine.

The chain's CDR3 is CASSVDGSLRPQHF. The DNA of the CDR3 is TGTGCCAGCAGCGTGGACGGATCTCTGCGCCCCCAGCATTTT. The V and J genes are TRBV9 and TRBJ1-5; D uncertain. Germline V gene data show CDR1 as SGDLS and CDR2 as YYNGEE. Between the trimmed V and J ends, which lost 2 bases and 10 bases, there was a span of 16 bases. This CDR3 has 14 amino acids. Filled out from reference TRBV9 and TRBJ1-5, the complete variable domain reads DSGVTQTPKHLITATGQRVTLRCSPRSGDLSVYWYQQSLDQGLQFLIQYYNGEERAKGNILERFSAQQFPDLHSELNLSSLELGDSALYFCASSVDGSLRPQHFGDGTRLSIL.